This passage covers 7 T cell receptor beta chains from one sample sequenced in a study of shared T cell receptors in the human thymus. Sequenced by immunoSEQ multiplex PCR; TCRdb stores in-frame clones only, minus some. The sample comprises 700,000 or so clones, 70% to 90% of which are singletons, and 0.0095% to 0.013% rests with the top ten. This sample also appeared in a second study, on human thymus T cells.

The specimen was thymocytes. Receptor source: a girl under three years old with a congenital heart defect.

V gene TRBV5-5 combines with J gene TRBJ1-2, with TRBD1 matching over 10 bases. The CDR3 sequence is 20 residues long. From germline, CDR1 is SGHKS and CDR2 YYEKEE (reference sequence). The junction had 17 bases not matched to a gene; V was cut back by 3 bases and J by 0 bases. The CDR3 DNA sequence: TGTGCCAGCAGCTCCTTGGACAGGGGGGAAGTTAAGCCATCTAACTATGGCTACACCTTC. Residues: CASSSLDRGEVKPSNYGYTF.

In nucleotides, the CDR3 is TGTGCCAGCAGTTTCCGTGGGGCCGACACCCATGGCTACACCTTC. Encoded protein: CASSFRGADTHGYTF. The V call is TRBV28, the J call TRBJ1-2; tentatively, D is TRBD1 (5 bases). The CDR3 covers 15 residues. Germline loops: CDR1 MDHEN, CDR2 SYDVKM. V shed 3 bases and J shed 6 bases, with 17 bases lying between them.

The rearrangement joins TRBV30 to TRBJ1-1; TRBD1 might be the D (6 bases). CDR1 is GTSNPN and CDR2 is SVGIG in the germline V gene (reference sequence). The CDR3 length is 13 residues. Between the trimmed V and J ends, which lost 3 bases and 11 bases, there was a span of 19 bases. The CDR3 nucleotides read TGTGCCTGGAGAGCCTCTAGGACAGCCGAGGCTTTCTTT. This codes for CAWRASRTAEAFF.

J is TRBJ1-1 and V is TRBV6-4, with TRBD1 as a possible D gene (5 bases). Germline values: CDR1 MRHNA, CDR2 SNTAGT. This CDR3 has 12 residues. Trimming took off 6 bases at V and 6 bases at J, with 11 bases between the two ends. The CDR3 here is CASSAGIAEAFF. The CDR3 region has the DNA TGTGCCAGCAGCGCAGGGATCGCTGAAGCTTTCTTT.

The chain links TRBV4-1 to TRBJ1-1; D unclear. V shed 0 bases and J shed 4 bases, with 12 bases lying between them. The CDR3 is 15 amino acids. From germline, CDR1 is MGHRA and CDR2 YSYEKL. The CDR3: CASSQDFEVGTEAFF. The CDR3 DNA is TGCGCCAGCAGCCAAGACTTTGAGGTTGGCACTGAAGCTTTCTTT.

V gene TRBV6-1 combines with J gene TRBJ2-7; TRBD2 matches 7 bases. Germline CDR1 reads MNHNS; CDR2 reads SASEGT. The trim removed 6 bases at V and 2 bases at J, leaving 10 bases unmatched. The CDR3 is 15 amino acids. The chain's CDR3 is CASSPRAGIPYEQYF. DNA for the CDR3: TGTGCCAGCAGCCCTCGAGCGGGGATCCCCTACGAGCAGTACTTC.

The CDR3: CASSPGTNQPQHF. CDR3 in DNA: TGTGCCAGCAGCCCCGGGACAAATCAGCCCCAGCATTTT. V gene TRBV7-9 combines with J gene TRBJ1-5; maybe TRBD1 (6 bases). Germline V gene data show CDR1 as SEHNR and CDR2 as FQNEAQ (reference sequence). The CDR3 loop spans 13 amino acids. Trimming removed 5 bases at V and 4 bases at J, with 9 bases between.